The entry below gives a single T cell receptor (beta chain) sequence along with its context. The antigen is not known. From 5'RACE with constant-segment primers came TCR alpha and TCR beta cDNA libraries that carried sample barcodes and UMIs. From the 5' RACE reads, TCRdb called clonotypes with MiXCR, one entry per CDR3 protein. The sample includes 250,000 or so distinct CDR3 sequences, 15% to 20% of them seen just once. This sample stems from a study of T-cell memory formation after mild COVID-19. Across the study: Largely donor-specific TCR clusters were found.

CDR3 length: 16 amino acids. In germline, CDR1 is SQVTM, CDR2 ANQGSEA. The V gene lost 7 bases and the J gene lost 2 bases, with 22 bases spanning the gap. Study outcomes and limitations: Contracting clones from day 15 to 85 showed balanced CD4/CD8; later expanders favored CD4+. Pre-infection memory held some responding clones, suggesting pre-existing cross-reactive T cells responded.

The chain joins TRBV29-1 to TRBJ2-3, with TRBD2 as a possible D gene (7 bases). What was sequenced was PBMCs or a T cell subset sorted from them (not recorded which). This clonotype was obtained from a man between 18 and 29 years old who had mild COVID-19 (a few samples of this study predate the infection). Cell type and time point are not known. The CDR3 DNA reads TGCAGCGCGAGGGGGTTAAGCGGGGTGAACACAGATACGCAGTATTTT. Translated: CSARGLSGVNTDTQYF.